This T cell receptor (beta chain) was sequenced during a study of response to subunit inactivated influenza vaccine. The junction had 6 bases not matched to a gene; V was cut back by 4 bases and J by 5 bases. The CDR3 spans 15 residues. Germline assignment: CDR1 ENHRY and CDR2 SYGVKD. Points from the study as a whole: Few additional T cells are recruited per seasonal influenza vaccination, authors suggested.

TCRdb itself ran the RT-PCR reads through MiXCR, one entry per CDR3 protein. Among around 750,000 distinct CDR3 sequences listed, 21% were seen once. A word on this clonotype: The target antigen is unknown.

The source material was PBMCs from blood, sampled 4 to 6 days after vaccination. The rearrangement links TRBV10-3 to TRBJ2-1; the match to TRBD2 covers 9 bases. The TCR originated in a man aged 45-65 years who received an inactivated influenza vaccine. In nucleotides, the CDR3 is TGTGCCATCAGTGTGCGGGAGGGGACTAACAATGAGCAGTTCTTC. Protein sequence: CAISVREGTNNEQFF.